The clone carrying this T cell receptor beta chain was picked up a small number of times. The antigen is unknown. PCR used 60 Vbeta primers and 13 Jbeta primers. The data were produced by immunoSEQ multiplex PCR, yet TCRdb's version contains in-frame clones alone and is incomplete. The sample lists about 190,000 clones; around 83% were seen once. These data come from a study of cytomegalovirus exposure and HLA in healthy donors. Overall study results and limits: TCR beta sequences reportedly predicted most subjects' HLA-A and HLA-B alleles accurately. The authors later linked a missense DCLRE1C variant to TCR beta V- and J-gene trimming.

V lost 0 bases to trimming and J lost 2 bases, with 7 bases between them. CDR3 length: 13 amino acids. Looked up from germline, CDR1 is SQVTM and CDR2 is ANQGSEA. The sequenced sample consisted of PBMCs. This rearrangement joins TRBV29-1 to TRBJ1-2, with D perhaps matching TRBD1 (6 bases). The receptor was derived from a middle-aged man in good health and CMV-seropositive. The DNA for the CDR3 is TGCAGCGTTGAAGAAACAGGGAACTATGGCTACACCTTC. It is translated as CSVEETGNYGYTF.